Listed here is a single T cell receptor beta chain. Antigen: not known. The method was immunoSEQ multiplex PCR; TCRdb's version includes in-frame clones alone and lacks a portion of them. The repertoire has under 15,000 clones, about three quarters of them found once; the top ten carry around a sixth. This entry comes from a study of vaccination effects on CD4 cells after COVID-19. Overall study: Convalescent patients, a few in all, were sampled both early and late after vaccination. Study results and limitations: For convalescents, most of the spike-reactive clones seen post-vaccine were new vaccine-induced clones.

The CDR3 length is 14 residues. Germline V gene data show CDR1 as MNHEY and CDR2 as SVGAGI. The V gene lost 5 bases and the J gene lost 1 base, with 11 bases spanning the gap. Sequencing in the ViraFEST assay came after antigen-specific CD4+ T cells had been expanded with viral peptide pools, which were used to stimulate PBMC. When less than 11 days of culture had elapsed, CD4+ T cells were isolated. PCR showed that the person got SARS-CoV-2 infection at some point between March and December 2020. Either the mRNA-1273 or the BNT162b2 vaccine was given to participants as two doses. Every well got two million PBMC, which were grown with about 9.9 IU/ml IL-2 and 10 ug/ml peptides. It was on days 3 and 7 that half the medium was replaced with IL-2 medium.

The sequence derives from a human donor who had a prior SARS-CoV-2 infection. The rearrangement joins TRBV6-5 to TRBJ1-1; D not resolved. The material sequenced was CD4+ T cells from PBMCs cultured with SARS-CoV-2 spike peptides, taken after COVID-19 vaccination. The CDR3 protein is CASSTGPENTEAFF. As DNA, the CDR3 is TGTGCCAGCAGTACGGGCCCGGAGAACACTGAAGCTTTCTTT.